This TCR beta chain comes out of a study of response to subunit inactivated influenza vaccine (dated by TCRdb to the late 2010s). A note on the overall study: To follow how T cells responded to a trivalent subunit inactivated influenza vaccine, the researchers relied on deep quantitative profiling of the T cell receptor repertoire. Broad study findings and their caveats: It was suggested by the authors that each seasonal influenza vaccination may recruit only a limited number of new T cells.

The CDR3 runs 16 residues from the cysteine to the phenylalanine. Just CDR3 DNA is preserved here, 48 bases in frame from base 1. Trimming removed 1 base from V and 0 bases from J; the gene matches leave 4 bases unexplained. Taken from the germline V gene, the CDR1 and CDR2 loops are SGHVS and FNYEAQ. Libraries were built with RT-PCR. Instrument on record: Illumina HiSeq 2500. TCRdb ran its own pipeline on the public reads, namely fastp trimming at Q25 and MiXCR clone calling, and kept in-frame beta chains. Identical CDR3 protein sequences are pooled into one entry, listed with their most common genes and DNA. In all, the sample holds about 620,000 distinct CDR3 sequences, and about 11% of those were seen once. Roughly a tenth of the sample lies in the top ten. As for this clonotype: Its specific antigen is unknown. Nothing much larger sits one base from this clone, and base qualities are not available.

Sequenced here: PBMCs from blood, sampled on the day of vaccination. This receptor was obtained from a man aged 45 to 65 who received an inactivated influenza vaccine. Donor details come from another sample of the same person, matched by shared clones. The V and J segments used are TRBV7-6 and TRBJ2-7, and TRBD2 matches 9 of the central bases. The nucleotide sequence reads as follows: TGTGCCAGCAGCTTAGGGGCTAGCGGGGCCTCCTACGAGCAGTACTTC. This encodes CASSLGASGASYEQYF.